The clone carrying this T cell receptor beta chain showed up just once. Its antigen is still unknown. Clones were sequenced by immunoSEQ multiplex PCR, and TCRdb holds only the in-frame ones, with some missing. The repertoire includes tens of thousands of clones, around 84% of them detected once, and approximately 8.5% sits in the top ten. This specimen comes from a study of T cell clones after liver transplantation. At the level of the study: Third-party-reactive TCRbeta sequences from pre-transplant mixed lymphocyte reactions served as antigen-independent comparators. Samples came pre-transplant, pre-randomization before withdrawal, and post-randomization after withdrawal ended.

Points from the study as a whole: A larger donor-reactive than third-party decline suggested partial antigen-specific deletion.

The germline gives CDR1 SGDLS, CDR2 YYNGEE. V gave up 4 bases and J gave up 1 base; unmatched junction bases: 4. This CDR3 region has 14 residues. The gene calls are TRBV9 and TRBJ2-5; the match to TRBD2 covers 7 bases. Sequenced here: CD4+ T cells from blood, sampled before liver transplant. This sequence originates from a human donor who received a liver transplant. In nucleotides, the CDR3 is TGTGCCAGCAGCCTAAGCGGGGCCCAAGAGACCCAGTACTTC. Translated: CASSLSGAQETQYF.